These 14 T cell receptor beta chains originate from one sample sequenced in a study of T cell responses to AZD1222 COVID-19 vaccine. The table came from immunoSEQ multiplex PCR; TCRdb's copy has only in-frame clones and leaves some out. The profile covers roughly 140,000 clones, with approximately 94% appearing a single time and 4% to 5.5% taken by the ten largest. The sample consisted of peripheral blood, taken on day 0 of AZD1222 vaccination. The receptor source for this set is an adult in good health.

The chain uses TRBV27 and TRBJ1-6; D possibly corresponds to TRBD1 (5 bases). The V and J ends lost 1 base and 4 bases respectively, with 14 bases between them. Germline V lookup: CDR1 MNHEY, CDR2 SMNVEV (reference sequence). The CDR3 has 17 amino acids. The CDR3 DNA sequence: TGTGCCAGCAGTTTATTTTTGAGGGGCAGTTATAATTCACCCCTCCACTTT. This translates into CASSLFLRGSYNSPLHF.

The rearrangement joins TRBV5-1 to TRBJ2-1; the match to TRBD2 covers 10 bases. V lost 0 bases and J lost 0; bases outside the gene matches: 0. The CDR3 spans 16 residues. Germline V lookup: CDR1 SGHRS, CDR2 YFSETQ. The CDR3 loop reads CASSLASGGSYNEQFF. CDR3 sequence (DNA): TGCGCCAGCAGCTTGGCTAGCGGGGGCTCCTACAATGAGCAGTTCTTC.

CDR3 in amino acids: CASSTGQGGAYEQYF. The CDR3 region has the DNA TGTGCCAGCAGCACTGGACAGGGGGGGGCCTACGAGCAGTACTTC. V usage is TRBV14 and J usage is TRBJ2-7; 10 bases align to TRBD1. From germline, CDR1 is SGHDN and CDR2 FVKESK. The trim removed 5 bases at V and 2 bases at J, leaving 6 bases unmatched. The CDR3 runs 15 residues.

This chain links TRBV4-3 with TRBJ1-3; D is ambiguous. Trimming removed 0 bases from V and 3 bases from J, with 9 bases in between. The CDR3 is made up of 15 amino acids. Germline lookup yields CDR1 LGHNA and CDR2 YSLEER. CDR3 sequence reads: CASSQDRVYGNTIYF. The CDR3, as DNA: TGCGCCAGCAGCCAAGATAGGGTGTATGGAAACACCATATATTTT.

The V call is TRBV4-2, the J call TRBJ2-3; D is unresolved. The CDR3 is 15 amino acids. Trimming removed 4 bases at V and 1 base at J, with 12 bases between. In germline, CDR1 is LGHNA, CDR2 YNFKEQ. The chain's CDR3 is CASSPPGSRTDTQYF. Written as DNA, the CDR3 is TGTGCCAGCAGCCCTCCGGGCTCCCGCACAGATACGCAGTATTTT.

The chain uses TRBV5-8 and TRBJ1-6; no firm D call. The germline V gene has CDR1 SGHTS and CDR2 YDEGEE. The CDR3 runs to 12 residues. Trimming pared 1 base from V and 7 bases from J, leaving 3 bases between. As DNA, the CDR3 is TGTGCCAGCAGCTTGTGGAATTCACCCCTCCACTTT. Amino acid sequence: CASSLWNSPLHF.

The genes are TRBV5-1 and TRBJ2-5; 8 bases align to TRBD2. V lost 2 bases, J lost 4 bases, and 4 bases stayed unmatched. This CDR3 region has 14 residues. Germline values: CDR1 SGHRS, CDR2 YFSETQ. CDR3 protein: CASSFSSGGETQYF. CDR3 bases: TGCGCCAGCAGCTTTTCCAGCGGGGGAGAGACCCAGTACTTC.

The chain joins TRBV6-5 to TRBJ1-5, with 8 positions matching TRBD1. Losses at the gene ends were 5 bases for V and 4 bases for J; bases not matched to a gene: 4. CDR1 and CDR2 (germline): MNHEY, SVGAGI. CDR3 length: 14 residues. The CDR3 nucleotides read TGTGCCAGCAGTAGACAGGGGCGGAATCAGCCCCAGCATTTT. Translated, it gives CASSRQGRNQPQHF.

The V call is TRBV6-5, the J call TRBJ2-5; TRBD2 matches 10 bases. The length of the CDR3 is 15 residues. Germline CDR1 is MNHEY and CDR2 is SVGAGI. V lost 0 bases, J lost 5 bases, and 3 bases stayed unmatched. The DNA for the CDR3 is TGTGCCAGCAGTTACTCAAGAGCGGGAGGGGAGACCCAGTACTTC. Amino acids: CASSYSRAGGETQYF.

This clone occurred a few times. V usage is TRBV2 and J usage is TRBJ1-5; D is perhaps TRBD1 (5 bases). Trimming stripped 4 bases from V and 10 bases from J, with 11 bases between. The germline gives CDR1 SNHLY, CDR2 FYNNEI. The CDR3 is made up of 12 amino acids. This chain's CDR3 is CASSGAGQPQHF. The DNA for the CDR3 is TGTGCCAGCAGTGGGGCAGGGCAACCCCAGCATTTT.

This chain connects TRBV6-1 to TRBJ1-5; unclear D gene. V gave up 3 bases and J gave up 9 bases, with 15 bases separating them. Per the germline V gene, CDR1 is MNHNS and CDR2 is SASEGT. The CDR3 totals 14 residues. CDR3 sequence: CASSDMEARTPQHF. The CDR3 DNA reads TGTGCCAGCAGTGACATGGAGGCGCGTACGCCCCAGCATTTT.

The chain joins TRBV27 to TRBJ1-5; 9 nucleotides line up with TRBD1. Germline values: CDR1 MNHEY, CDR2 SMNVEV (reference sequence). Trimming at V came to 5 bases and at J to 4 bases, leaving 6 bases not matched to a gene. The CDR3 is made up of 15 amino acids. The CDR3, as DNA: TGTGCCAGCAGTCACACAGGGGGCTGGAATCAGCCCCAGCATTTT. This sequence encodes CASSHTGGWNQPQHF.

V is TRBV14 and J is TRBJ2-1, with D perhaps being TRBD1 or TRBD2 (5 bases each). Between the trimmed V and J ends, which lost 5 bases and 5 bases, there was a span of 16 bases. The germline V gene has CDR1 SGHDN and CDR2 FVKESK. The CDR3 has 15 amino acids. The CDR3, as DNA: TGTGCCAGCAGCGCATCGTGGGGACCTAACAATGAGCAGTTCTTC. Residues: CASSASWGPNNEQFF.

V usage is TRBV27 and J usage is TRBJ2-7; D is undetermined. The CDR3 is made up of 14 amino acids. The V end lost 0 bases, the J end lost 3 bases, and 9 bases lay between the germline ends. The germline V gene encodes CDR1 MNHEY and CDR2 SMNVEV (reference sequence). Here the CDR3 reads CASSLSRGGYEQYF. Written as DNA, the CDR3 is TGTGCCAGCAGTTTATCTAGAGGCGGCTACGAGCAGTACTTC.